These T cell receptor beta chains were read from a single sample in a study of T-cell memory formation after mild COVID-19. Using its own MiXCR run on the 5' RACE reads, TCRdb lists one record per CDR3 protein. This sample has 200,000 to 250,000 distinct CDR3 sequences, with 8.5% to 9.5% found just once. The sample comprised PBMCs or a T cell subset sorted from them (not recorded which). All receptors come from a man aged 18 to 35 who had mild COVID-19 (a few samples of this study predate the infection). Cell type and time point are not known. Both conserved end residues are part of each CDR3. D genes are given only for firm matches. Where a row states a size, it is once, few, many or the class of an expanded clone; other rows omit it.

>TRBD2|NA|TRBV7-9|TRBJ2-1
CASSLGRGGNNEQFF
TGTGCCAGCAGCTTAGGCCGCGGGGGGAACAATGAGCAGTTCTTC
>NA|NA|TRBV7-2|TRBJ2-1
CASNVVWFSDEQFF
TGTGCCAGCAACGTAGTGTGGTTTTCGGATGAGCAGTTCTTC
>TRBD1|many|TRBV28|TRBJ2-4
CASSFRDRVNIQYF
TGTGCCAGCAGTTTCCGGGACAGGGTTAACATTCAGTACTTC
>TRBD1|NA|TRBV23-1|TRBJ1-4
CASSPTGAHSNEKLFF
TGCGCCAGCAGTCCGACAGGGGCCCATTCTAATGAAAAACTGTTTTTT
>NA|NA|TRBV28|TRBJ2-1
CASSLYVNEQFF
TGTGCCAGCAGTTTATACGTTAATGAGCAGTTCTTC
>NA|few|TRBV5-1|TRBJ1-6
CASSWGEPNSPLHF
TGCGCCAGCAGCTGGGGAGAGCCGAATTCACCCCTCCACTTT
>NA|NA|TRBV20-1|TRBJ2-5
CSAYGGDGTQYF
TGCAGTGCTTACGGAGGGGATGGGACCCAGTACTTC
>TRBD1|NA|TRBV5-4|TRBJ2-1
CASSPRDSYNEQFF
TGTGCCAGCAGCCCCCGGGACAGTTACAATGAGCAGTTCTTC
>TRBD1|few|TRBV7-2|TRBJ1-3
CASSPQIRGLGNTIYF
TGTGCCAGCAGCCCGCAAATCAGGGGGCTCGGAAACACCATATATTTT
>NA|many|TRBV7-2|TRBJ2-1
CASSFSLGDEQFF
TGTGCCAGCAGTTTTTCTCTAGGCGATGAGCAGTTCTTC
>TRBD1|NA|TRBV10-3|TRBJ1-1
CAIRESTGENTEAFF
TGTGCCATCAGGGAGTCGACAGGGGAGAACACTGAAGCTTTCTTT
>NA|NA|TRBV5-1|TRBJ2-5
CASSLATGLQRLGETQYF
TGCGCCAGCAGCTTGGCCACGGGACTCCAGAGGCTGGGAGAGACCCAGTACTTC
>NA|few|TRBV7-2|TRBJ2-2
CASRPSAPGELFF
TGTGCCAGCAGACCCAGCGCCCCCGGGGAGCTGTTTTTT
>NA|few|TRBV5-5|TRBJ2-6
CASSRDAFGDGANVLTF
TGTGCCAGCAGCCGCGACGCATTTGGGGATGGGGCCAACGTCCTGACTTTC
>NA|NA|TRBV20-1|TRBJ2-2
CSARDRLRDLTGELFF
TGCAGTGCTAGAGATCGCCTCAGGGATCTTACCGGGGAGCTGTTTTTT
>NA|few|TRBV5-1|TRBJ2-5
CASSLEGLPYQETQYF
TGCGCCAGCAGCCTGGAGGGACTTCCGTACCAAGAGACCCAGTACTTC
>TRBD1|many|TRBV12-3/TRBV12-4|TRBJ1-2
CASSSWGQRYGYTF
TGTGCCAGCAGTTCGTGGGGACAGCGATATGGCTACACCTTC
>TRBD2|NA|TRBV20-1|TRBJ2-1
CSARDRWGGNNEQFF
TGCAGTGCTAGAGATCGGTGGGGGGGAAACAATGAGCAGTTCTTC
>NA|few|TRBV6-6|TRBJ2-3
CAVTSPFTDTQYF
TGTGCCGTAACTAGCCCTTTCACAGATACGCAGTATTTT
>NA|NA|TRBV7-9|TRBJ2-1
CASSLAGLTSSYNEQFF
TGTGCCAGCAGCTTAGCCGGACTAACAAGCTCCTACAATGAGCAGTTCTTC
>NA|many|TRBV7-9|TRBJ1-1
CASSPGTPGTEAFF
TGTGCCAGCAGCCCAGGGACCCCGGGCACTGAAGCTTTCTTT
>NA|NA|TRBV7-3|TRBJ1-1
CASSQRGGRYTEAFF
TGTGCCAGCAGCCAGAGAGGGGGGAGGTACACTGAAGCTTTCTTT
>NA|few|TRBV6-2/TRBV6-3|TRBJ2-6
CASLRGRGSGANVLTF
TGTGCCAGCCTCAGGGGTCGGGGATCTGGGGCCAACGTCCTGACTTTC
>TRBD1|NA|TRBV6-5|TRBJ2-3
CASSPGTGDTDTQYF
TGTGCCAGCAGCCCGGGGACAGGCGACACAGATACGCAGTATTTT
>NA|NA|TRBV12-3/TRBV12-4|TRBJ1-5
CASSFWGQPQHF
TGTGCCAGCAGTTTCTGGGGTCAGCCCCAGCATTTT
>NA|NA|TRBV4-1|TRBJ1-1
CASSQAGVLGTEAFF
TGCGCCAGCAGCCAAGCGGGAGTTCTAGGCACTGAAGCTTTCTTT
>TRBD2|NA|TRBV6-2/TRBV6-3|TRBJ2-3
CASSYAPGGTQYF
TGTGCCAGCAGTTACGCCCCGGGGGGTACGCAGTATTTT
>TRBD1|NA|TRBV4-1|TRBJ1-2
CASSQDDREFYGYTF
TGCGCCAGCAGCCAAGATGACAGGGAATTCTATGGCTACACCTTC
>NA|many|TRBV5-1|TRBJ1-5
CASSLGGYSNQPQHF
TGCGCCAGCAGCTTGGGGGGATATAGCAATCAGCCCCAGCATTTT
>TRBD1|few|TRBV7-9|TRBJ2-3
CASRYRDRGTDTQYF
TGTGCCAGCAGATACCGGGACAGGGGCACAGATACGCAGTATTTT
>NA|few|TRBV20-1|TRBJ2-7
CSAPSRGTGEQYF
TGCAGTGCCCCCTCACGGGGGACGGGGGAGCAGTACTTC
>NA|many|TRBV6-6|TRBJ2-1
CASGHEQFF
TGTGCCAGCGGACATGAGCAGTTCTTC
>TRBD2|few|TRBV7-6|TRBJ2-5
CASSLGGGEFSETQYF
TGTGCCAGCAGCTTAGGCGGGGGAGAGTTTTCGGAGACCCAGTACTTC
>TRBD2|few|TRBV11-2|TRBJ2-1
CASRRLAGSYNEQFF
TGTGCCAGCAGGCGACTAGCGGGCTCCTACAATGAGCAGTTCTTC
>NA|many|TRBV29-1|TRBJ2-1
CSVLPRRDSYNEQFF
TGCAGCGTCCTACCCCGGAGGGATTCCTACAATGAGCAGTTCTTC
>NA|NA|TRBV7-9|TRBJ2-7
CASSWDVSSYEQYF
TGTGCCAGCAGCTGGGACGTGAGCTCCTACGAGCAGTACTTC
>NA|few|TRBV20-1|TRBJ1-1
CSARDPRGTEAFF
TGCAGTGCTAGAGATCCCAGAGGCACTGAAGCTTTCTTT
>TRBD2|few|TRBV7-2|TRBJ2-5
CASKAGGPSETQYF
TGTGCCAGCAAGGCGGGGGGGCCGTCGGAGACCCAGTACTTC
>TRBD2|NA|TRBV5-1|TRBJ2-1
CASRASGGSSYNEQFF
TGCGCCAGCAGGGCCAGCGGGGGGAGCTCCTACAATGAGCAGTTCTTC
>TRBD1|few|TRBV4-3|TRBJ1-4
CASSQEGPGQGNDEKLFF
TGCGCCAGCAGCCAAGAAGGACCGGGACAGGGGAATGATGAAAAACTGTTTTTT
>NA|few|TRBV7-2|TRBJ1-5
CASSAQGRNQPQHF
TGTGCCAGCAGCGCCCAGGGAAGGAATCAGCCCCAGCATTTT
>TRBD1|few|TRBV20-1|TRBJ2-1
CSAYRGRVNEQFF
TGCAGTGCTTACAGGGGGCGAGTAAATGAGCAGTTCTTC
>TRBD1|few|TRBV6-5|TRBJ2-3
CASSPGQTFTDTQYF
TGTGCCAGCAGCCCGGGACAGACTTTCACAGATACGCAGTATTTT
>NA|few|TRBV6-5|TRBJ2-5
CASKQAPQETQYF
TGTGCCAGCAAACAGGCCCCTCAAGAGACCCAGTACTTC
>NA|NA|TRBV5-1|TRBJ2-1
CASSPRASPYNEQFF
TGCGCCAGCAGCCCCAGGGCCAGTCCCTACAATGAGCAGTTCTTC
>TRBD1|few|TRBV20-1|TRBJ2-3
CSARGQTDLRTDTQYF
TGCAGTGCTAGGGGACAGACGGACCTACGCACAGATACGCAGTATTTT
>NA|few|TRBV7-3|TRBJ1-1
CASSPGWGTEAFF
TGTGCCAGCAGTCCAGGGTGGGGCACTGAAGCTTTCTTT
>NA|few|TRBV7-2|TRBJ2-2
CASTHNTGSNGELFF
TGTGCCAGCACCCATAACACAGGGTCGAACGGGGAGCTGTTTTTT
>TRBD1|NA|TRBV27|TRBJ1-5
CASSATGGYGNQPQHF
TGTGCCAGCAGTGCGACAGGGGGGTACGGCAATCAGCCCCAGCATTTT
>NA|few|TRBV27|TRBJ1-5
CASSLSVFGAQHF
TGTGCCAGCAGTTTATCGGTTTTTGGAGCCCAGCATTTT